The entry below gives a single TCR beta chain sequence along with its context. Authors' analysis steps: How many nucleated cells were present was estimated from reference gene primer amplification. The method was immunoSEQ multiplex PCR; TCRdb's version includes in-frame clones alone and lacks a portion of them. The D gene and trimming were derived from the DNA, and the V and J assignments and clone size from that table. The sample includes 25,000 to 35,000 clones, 75% to 90% seen only once; the top ten take roughly 15%. Germline CDR1 and CDR2: SGHRS and YFSETQ. The CDR3 is made up of 12 amino acids. The V end was cut by 0 bases, the J end by 13 bases, with 13 bases between. The sample comes from a study of blood T cell repertoires in COVID-19. Study details: Sources were T cells, B-cell-depleted T cells, or PBMCs; the material itself was cDNA or gDNA.

This TCR derives from a man older than 75 with acute or convalescent COVID-19. Sequencing was performed on peripheral blood. The chain couples TRBV5-1 to TRBJ1-2; the D gene is possibly TRBD1 (5 bases). Written as DNA, the CDR3 is TGCGCCAGCAGCTTGGAGGCAGGGATGGGCACCTTC. Protein: CASSLEAGMGTF.